The clone carrying this TCR beta chain was found a few times. Its antigen is not known. The entry originates in a study of T cells in Graves' hyperthyroidism and ophthalmopathy. Study-wide background: Peripheral blood was collected at initial diagnosis, before any treatment.

General study findings and limits: Median prediction lead before ophthalmopathy onset was 6.5 months with the model.

Researchers amplified the TCR beta CDR3 regions from RNA transcripts. When the TCR CDR3 underwent first-round RT-PCR, the HTBI primer set was used. TCRdb re-called the multiplex PCR reads through MiXCR, storing one row per CDR3 protein. The table records around 240,000 distinct CDR3 sequences, 16% of them present only once. Not enrolled were patients with uncontrolled infection, other autoimmune disease, pregnancy or lactation. Each diagnosis drew on symptoms, thyroxine, TRAb, thyroid ultrasound and orbital computed tomography findings. Trimming cost V 6 bases and J 10 bases, with 10 bases left between them. Germline-derived CDR1 and CDR2 are WSHSY and SAAADI. This CDR3 is 11 amino acids long.

Specimen: blood. The chain combines TRBV10-2 with TRBJ2-1; D is ambiguous. The receptor's source is a woman younger than 30 with Graves' ophthalmopathy. CDR3 sequence: CASRISLEQFF. The CDR3 DNA reads as TGCGCCAGCAGGATCTCTCTCGAGCAGTTCTTC.